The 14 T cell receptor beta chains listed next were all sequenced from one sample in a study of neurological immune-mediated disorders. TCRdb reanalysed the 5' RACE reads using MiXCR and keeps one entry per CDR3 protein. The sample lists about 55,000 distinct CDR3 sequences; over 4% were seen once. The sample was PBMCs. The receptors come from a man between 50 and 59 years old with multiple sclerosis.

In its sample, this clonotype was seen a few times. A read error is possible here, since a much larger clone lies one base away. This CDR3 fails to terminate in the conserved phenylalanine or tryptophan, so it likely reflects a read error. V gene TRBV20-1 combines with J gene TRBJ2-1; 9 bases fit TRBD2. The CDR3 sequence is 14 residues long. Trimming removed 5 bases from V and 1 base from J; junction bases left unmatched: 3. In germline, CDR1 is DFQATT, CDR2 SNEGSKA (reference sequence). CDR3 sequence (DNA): TGCAGTGCTTTAGCGGGAGCATCCTACAATGAGCAGTTCATC. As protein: CSALAGASYNEQFI.

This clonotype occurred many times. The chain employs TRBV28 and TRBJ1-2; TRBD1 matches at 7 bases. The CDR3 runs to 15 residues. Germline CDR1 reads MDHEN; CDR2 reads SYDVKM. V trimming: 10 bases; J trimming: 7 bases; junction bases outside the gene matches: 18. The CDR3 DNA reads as TGTGCCACCGAGGGGGCGAGGGGATATGAGTCTGGCTACACCTTC. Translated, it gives CATEGARGYESGYTF.

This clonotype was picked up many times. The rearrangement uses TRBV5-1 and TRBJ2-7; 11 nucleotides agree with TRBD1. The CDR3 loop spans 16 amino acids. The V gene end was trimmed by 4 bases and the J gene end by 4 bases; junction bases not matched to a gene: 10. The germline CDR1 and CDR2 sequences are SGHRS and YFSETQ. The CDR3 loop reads CASSPSSGTGGYEQYF. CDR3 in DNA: TGCGCCAGCAGCCCAAGCTCCGGGACAGGGGGATACGAGCAGTACTTC.

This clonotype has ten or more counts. In nucleotides, the CDR3 is TGCAGTGCTAGGACTAGCGGGGTGGAGACCCAGTACTTC. This sequence encodes CSARTSGVETQYF. The genes are TRBV20-1 and TRBJ2-5; 11 positions match TRBD2. J was trimmed by 5 bases and V by 3 bases; bases with no gene match: 2. Looked up from germline, CDR1 is DFQATT and CDR2 is SNEGSKA (reference sequence). This CDR3 region has 13 residues.

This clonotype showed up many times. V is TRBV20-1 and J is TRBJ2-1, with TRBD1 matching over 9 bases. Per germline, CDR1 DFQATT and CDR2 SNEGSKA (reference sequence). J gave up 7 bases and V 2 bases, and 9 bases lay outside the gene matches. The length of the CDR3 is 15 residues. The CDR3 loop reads CSARPGQGRVNEQFF. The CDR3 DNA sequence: TGCAGTGCTAGACCGGGACAGGGTAGGGTGAATGAGCAGTTCTTC.

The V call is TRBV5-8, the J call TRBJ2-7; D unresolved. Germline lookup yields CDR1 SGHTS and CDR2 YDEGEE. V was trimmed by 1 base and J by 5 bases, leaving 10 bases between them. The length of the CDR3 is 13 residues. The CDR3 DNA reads TGTGCCAGCAGCTTGACAGAGGCCGACGAGCAGTACTTC. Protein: CASSLTEADEQYF.

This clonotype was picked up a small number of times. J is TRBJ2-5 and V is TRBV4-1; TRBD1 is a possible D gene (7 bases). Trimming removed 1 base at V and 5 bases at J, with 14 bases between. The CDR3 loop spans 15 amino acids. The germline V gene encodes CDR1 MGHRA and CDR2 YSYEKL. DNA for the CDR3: TGCGCCAGCAGCCAAGTCGACAGGGAGGAGGAGACCCAGTACTTC. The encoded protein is CASSQVDREEETQYF.

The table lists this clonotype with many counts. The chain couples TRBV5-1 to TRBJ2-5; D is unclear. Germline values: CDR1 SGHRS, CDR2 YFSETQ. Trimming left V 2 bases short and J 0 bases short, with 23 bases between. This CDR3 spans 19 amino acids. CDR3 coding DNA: TGCGCCAGCAGCTTCACCGTATACCCCGGGTTAAGGAACCAAGAGACCCAGTACTTC. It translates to CASSFTVYPGLRNQETQYF.

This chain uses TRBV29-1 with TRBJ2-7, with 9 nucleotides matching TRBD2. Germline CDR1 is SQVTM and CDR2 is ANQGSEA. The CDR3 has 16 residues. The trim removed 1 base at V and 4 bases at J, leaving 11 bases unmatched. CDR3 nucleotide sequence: TGCAGCGTTGAAGGGGTTAGCGGGAGTGTAGAATACGAGCAGTACTTC. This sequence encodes CSVEGVSGSVEYEQYF.

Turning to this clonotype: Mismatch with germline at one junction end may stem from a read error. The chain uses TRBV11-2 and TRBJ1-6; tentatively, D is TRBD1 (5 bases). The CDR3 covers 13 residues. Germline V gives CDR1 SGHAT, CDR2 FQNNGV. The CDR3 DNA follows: TGTGCCAGCAGCTTAGCCGGGGGTTCACCCCTCAACTTT. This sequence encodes CASSLAGGSPLNF.

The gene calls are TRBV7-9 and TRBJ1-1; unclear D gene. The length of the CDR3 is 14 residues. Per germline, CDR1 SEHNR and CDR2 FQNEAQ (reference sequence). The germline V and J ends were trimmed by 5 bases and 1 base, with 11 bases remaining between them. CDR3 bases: TGTGCCAGCAGCCCTGGTAGGTGGAACACTGAAGCTTTCTTT. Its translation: CASSPGRWNTEAFF.

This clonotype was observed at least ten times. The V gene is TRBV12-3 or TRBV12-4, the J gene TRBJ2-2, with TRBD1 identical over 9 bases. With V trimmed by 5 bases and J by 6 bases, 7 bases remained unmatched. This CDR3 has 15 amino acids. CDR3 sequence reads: CASSVPGQGAGELFF. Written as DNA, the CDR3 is TGTGCCAGCAGTGTCCCGGGACAGGGAGCCGGGGAGCTGTTTTTT.

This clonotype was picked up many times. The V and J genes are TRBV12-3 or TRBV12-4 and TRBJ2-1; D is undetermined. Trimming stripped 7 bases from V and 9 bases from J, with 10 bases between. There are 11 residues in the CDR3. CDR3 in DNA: TGTGCCAGCACCCCCGGCCGTGAGCAGTTCTTC. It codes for CASTPGREQFF.

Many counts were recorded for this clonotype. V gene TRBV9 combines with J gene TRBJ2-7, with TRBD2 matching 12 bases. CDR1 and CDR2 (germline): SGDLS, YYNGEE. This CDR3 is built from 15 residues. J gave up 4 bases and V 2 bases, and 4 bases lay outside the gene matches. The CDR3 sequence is CASSVGLAGQYEQYF. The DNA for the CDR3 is TGTGCCAGCAGCGTCGGACTAGCGGGACAGTACGAGCAGTACTTC.